The following is a TCR beta chain sequence with its context. The data derive from a study of blood T cell repertoires in COVID-19. Study information: Samples of COVID-19 (acute and convalescent) were obtained from the United States, Italy and Spain.

Method: immunoSEQ multiplex PCR; TCRdb's copy keeps in-frame clones and lacks some. The table has fewer than 450,000 clones, more than 75% seen once; the top ten hold 1.2%. Adults between roughly 18 and 95 years of age took part from 24 US areas. V lost 4 bases to trimming and J lost 7 bases; unmatched junction nucleotides: 6. Germline CDR1 SQVTM, CDR2 ANQGSEA. CDR3 length: 13 amino acids. V gene TRBV29-1 combines with J gene TRBJ1-4; 7 nucleotides agree with TRBD1. The sample comprised PBMCs or T cells enriched from blood (not recorded which). The receptor's source is a woman under 30 who had recovered from COVID-19. The chain's CDR3 is CSVGTGRSEKLFF. The CDR3 nucleotides are TGCAGCGTTGGGACAGGTAGAAGTGAAAAACTGTTTTTT.